These 2 T cell receptor beta chains were all obtained from the same sample, sequenced in a study of blood T cell repertoires in COVID-19. Clones were sequenced by immunoSEQ multiplex PCR, and TCRdb holds only the in-frame ones, with some missing. This sample has around 150,000 clones, with approximately 80% found just once. Source material: peripheral blood. The receptors were gathered from a woman between 35 and 50 years old with COVID-19, enrolled during active disease.

The gene calls are TRBV11-2 and TRBJ2-7; 11 bases are shared with TRBD2. Trimming removed 5 bases from V and 3 bases from J; junction bases left unmatched: 6. The CDR3 has 15 amino acids. The germline gives CDR1 SGHAT, CDR2 FQNNGV. CDR3 sequence: CASSLTSGSFYEQYF. CDR3 in DNA: TGTGCCAGCAGCCTAACTAGCGGGAGCTTCTACGAGCAGTACTTC. The variable domain in full, completed from reference TRBV11-2 and TRBJ2-7, reads EAGVAQSPRYKIIEKRQSVAFWCNPISGHATLYWYQQILGQGPKLLIQFQNNGVVDDSQLPKDRFSAERLKGVDSTLKIQPAKLEDSAVYLCASSLTSGSFYEQYFGPGTRLTVT.

J is TRBJ1-3 and V is TRBV21-1; the DNA was not compared with TRBD1, the D call given in the table. TRBV21-1 is given as a pseudogene. CDR3 length: 18 amino acids. CDR3 DNA: TGTGCCAGCAGCAAACCCACCCCGGGACAGCTCTCTGGAAACACCATATATTTT. As protein: CASSKPTPGQLSGNTIYF.